This TCR beta chain derives from a study of cytomegalovirus exposure and HLA in healthy donors (dated by TCRdb to about 2017). With respect to the entire study: In an earlier analysis of 550 to 750 of the donors, 276 Gb of sequence data and 90 million to 130 million unique TCR beta sequences from about 190 million T cells were reported. An early release covering roughly 640 HLA-typed donors comprised 300 to 350 gigabases of sequencing data and around 80 million unique TCR sequences. Of the roughly 410 genotyped donors, 81% were placed in the genetic ancestry cluster associated with self-reported Caucasian donors. The study aimed to test whether signatures of past pathogen exposure could be identified by cataloging public T cell receptors. The study used immunosequencing to profile the T cell repertoires of under 700 subjects and linked those repertoires to cytomegalovirus serostatus. A separate validation cohort of approximately 120 different subjects was used in addition to the 666-subject first cohort. To predict cytomegalovirus infection status, the study combined high-throughput TCR immunosequencing, statistical association of individual TCRs with disease status, and machine learning. In a later analysis, previously published TCR beta repertoires from 550 to 700 donors were re-analyzed and high-resolution HLA genotyping was added so that TCR occurrence patterns could be studied. Rather than drawing on any new phenotypic data, the later analysis identified candidate immune exposures from TCR beta sequences and the way those sequences occurred across donors. To decide whether each TCR beta V gene segment behaved as functional or pseudogenic, an earlier analysis of 587 of the donors relied on high-throughput TCR beta sequencing. Alongside the repertoire data, information on donor age, sex, ethnicity and CMV serostatus was compiled. A later genetic analysis took genome-wide SNP genotypes for about three fifths of the 666 donors and used that subset as a discovery cohort. All discovery cohort repertoires had been generated using a single sequencing platform. Class I and class II HLA loci were covered by the typing at four-digit resolution. Typing coverage differed by locus: A, B, C, DRB1 and DQB1 were typed in roughly 620-630 donors, DQA1 in about 500, DPA1 in approximately 600, and DPB1 in roughly 470. A handful of DR-DQ haplotypes were treated as single units for association and clustering because of strong linkage in the cohort. Among 398 genotyped donors of the cohort, an average of 235,054 unique TCR beta nucleotide sequences were sequenced per donor, about a sixth of them non-productive. Summary of the overall study and its limitations: A later analysis found that most CMV-associated TCR beta chains appeared HLA-restricted, with HLA associations seemingly driven largely by CMV exposure. According to a later genetic analysis, donors in an Asian-associated ancestry cluster had fewer N-insertions in productive TCRs than the roughly 700-donor mean. Only TCR beta chains were sequenced in this cohort, and the absence of alpha or paired-chain data limited detectable features. In a later analysis, HLA-associated TCR beta chains were found to be more clonally expanded and to have lower generation probabilities than equally common non-associated chains. Linkage disequilibrium might explain the correlated functional status among segregating V segments, but an unknown experimental factor could not be ruled out. Because some donors lacked HLA typing at each locus, the association tests relied only on the typed subset. A later analysis found that TCR association rates varied across HLA loci, with DRB1 alleles showing the most associated TCRs and HLA-C alleles the fewest. Some IMGT-functional V segments, including TRBV6-2 and TRBV6-3, could not be told apart with the 87-base-pair reads, so those segments were excluded. In both the original and validation cohorts, the classifier was reported to diagnose cytomegalovirus status with high specificity and sensitivity. Seventeen rarely observed V segments, including chromosome 9 orphons, were excluded from the earlier analysis of several hundred of the donors because counts were too low. When HLA alleles, especially DR and DQ, strongly co-occurred, TCR associations were difficult to assign to individual alleles. A further reported finding was that TCR beta sequences accurately predicted the HLA-A and HLA-B alleles for most subjects in the first cohort. Three of the identified cytomegalovirus-associated TCR beta chains were confirmed in vitro to be specific for cytomegalovirus antigens. A cluster of highly shared sequence variants was judged likely to represent a technical artifact of the sequencing pipeline. The study listed 164 TCR beta chains as associated with cytomegalovirus. Most TCR sequences were seen in very few donors, while some public TCRs were found in many individuals. It was suggested by the authors that the approach could potentially be generalized to other disease states and immunological phenotypes. In a later analysis, several top co-occurrence clusters were reported to appear linked to parvovirus B19, influenza, CMV and Epstein-Barr virus. CMV serostatus was the only immune exposure information available for the cohort. Broadly in line with IMGT annotations, most TCR beta V segments showed up in productive rearrangements about 90% or about 30% of the time in an earlier analysis of 450 to 600 of the donors. Presence/absence analyses assumed roughly uniform sequencing depth across donors, an assumption that may not hold. A later analysis associated roughly 17,000 TCR beta sequences with specific HLA alleles at a false discovery rate of 0.05. V-gene and J-gene trimming of TCR beta chains was associated with a missense DCLRE1C variant in a later genetic analysis, and the association was replicated in an independent cohort.

Points on this clone: The antigen it binds to is not known. Base qualities were left out, and no much larger clone turns up one base away.

The CDR3 runs 12 residues from the cysteine to the phenylalanine. Left in the record is the CDR3 DNA by itself, 36 bases read in frame from the first base. To prepare the library, the immunoSEQ multiplex PCR assay was applied. For the multiplex PCR, a mixture combining 60 forward primers for TCR Vbeta segments and 13 reverse primers for TCR Jbeta segments was used. The CDR3 region of rearranged TCR beta genes was amplified from genomic DNA by a multiplex PCR assay. Amplified TCR beta libraries were sequenced as 87-base-pair reads on the Illumina HiSeq System. In the paper's pipeline: A later analysis counted about 80 million unique TCR beta chains across the 550 to 800 repertoires, and roughly 9.9 million of these chains were shared by at least two donors. Raw reads were error-corrected and collapsed into unique sequences by a nearest-neighbor algorithm in which closely related sequences were merged to remove PCR and sequencing errors. Alignment of CDR3 sequences to IMGT reference sequences was used to assign V, D and J gene segments. For a sequence to be retained, a match of at least six nucleotides was required to both a V gene segment and a J gene segment. A rearrangement was called productive if the CDR3 had no stop codons and remained in frame with V and J, and every other rearrangement was called non-productive. Following IMGT convention, CDR3 was defined as the stretch from the second conserved V-encoded cysteine to the conserved J-encoded phenylalanine. The earlier analysis of about 640 of the donors excluded any sequence lacking an unambiguous match to a single V gene segment. An earlier analysis of several hundred of the donors called V segments functional above 56.7% productive rearrangements and segregating when the between-donor standard deviation exceeded 5%. A statistical classification framework was built for diagnosing cytomegalovirus status from the catalog of TCR beta chain sequences. A later analysis assigned V and J genes by comparing TCR nucleotide sequences with IMGT/GENE-DB human TR gene sequences. In a later analysis, CDR3 sequences and most-parsimonious VDJ recombination scenarios were assigned using the TCRdist pipeline. A later analysis defined each TCR beta chain by its CDR3 amino acid sequence plus V-gene family, and excluded reads lacking a unique V-gene family. To address suspected cross-contamination and a sequencing artifact, a later analysis removed around 590 highly shared, low-generation-probability nucleotide sequences. In a later analysis, a clonal expansion index for each public chain was calculated from normalized within-repertoire ranks of inferred template counts. In a later analysis, generation probabilities were computed with a VDJ recombination model fitted to out-of-frame rearrangements, and the resulting probabilities were checked against IGoR. Hypergeometric tests were used in a later analysis to score TCR-TCR, TCR-HLA and TCR-CMV co-occurrence, with a repertoire-size bias correction applied to the TCR pairs. False discovery rates were estimated in a later analysis by permuting HLA or CMV assignments 20 times. A later analysis grouped co-occurring TCRs with DBSCAN, adding TCRdist sequence similarity when clustering within HLA-allele-positive subsets. For co-occurrence clustering, repertoires with fewer than 30,000 or more than 120,000 public chains were excluded, along with roughly 5 repertoires with anomalous nucleotide sharing. TCRdb mirrors the immuneACCESS table, restricted to in-frame sequences. Some clones are absent from its copies; in checked studies, under half trace to an unresolved V gene, and the reason for the others is unknown. V, J and clone size were drawn from that table, and D and trimming were deduced from the DNA. This sample has 150,000 or so clones in its table, and 82% of those were observed once. Roughly 1.5% of the sample goes to the ten largest clones.

The cohort consisted of hundreds of healthy bone marrow donors. Cohort members were all nominally healthy when sampled, although unrecorded immune exposures were likely present. The donor tested CMV seronegative, placing the donor among the 352 seronegative members of the cohort. A peripheral blood sample was collected from each donor, and TCR beta sequencing was performed on peripheral blood mononuclear cells. The Qiagen DNeasy Blood Extraction Kit was used to extract genomic DNA from the blood cell samples. The TCR was taken from a male donor in good health and CMV-seronegative. Sequencing input: PBMCs. Recombination linked TRBV23-1 to TRBJ2-7; the D segment cannot be called with confidence. TRBV23-1 qualifies as an ORF whose function is uncertain. The CDR3 loop reads CARGEGSYEQYF. The sequenced DNA is TGCGCACGAGGAGAAGGATCCTACGAGCAGTACTTC.